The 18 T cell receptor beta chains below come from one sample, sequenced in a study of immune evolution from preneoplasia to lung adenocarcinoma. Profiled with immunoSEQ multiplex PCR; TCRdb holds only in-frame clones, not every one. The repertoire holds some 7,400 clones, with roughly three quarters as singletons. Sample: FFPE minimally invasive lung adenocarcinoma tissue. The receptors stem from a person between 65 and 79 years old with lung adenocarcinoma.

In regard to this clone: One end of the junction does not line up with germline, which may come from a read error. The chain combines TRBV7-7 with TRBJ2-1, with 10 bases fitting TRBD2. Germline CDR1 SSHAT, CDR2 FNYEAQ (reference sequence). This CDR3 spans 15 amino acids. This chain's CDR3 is CASSLRLAGVSEQFF. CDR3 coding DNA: TGTGCTAGCAGCTTAAGGCTAGCGGGAGTGAGTGAGCAGTTCTTC.

CDR3 nucleotides: TGTGCCACCGGCGGGGGGCTGAGGGCCAACGTCCTGACTTTC. Encoded protein: CATGGGLRANVLTF. V usage is TRBV11-2 and J usage is TRBJ2-6, with 8 nucleotides matching TRBD2. Germline-derived CDR1 and CDR2 are SGHAT and FQNNGV. The trim removed 10 bases at V and 5 bases at J, leaving 7 bases unmatched. The CDR3 sequence is 14 residues long.

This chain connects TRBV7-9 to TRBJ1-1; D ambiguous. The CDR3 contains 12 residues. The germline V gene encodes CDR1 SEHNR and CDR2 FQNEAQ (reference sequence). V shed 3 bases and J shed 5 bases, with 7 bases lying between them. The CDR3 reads CASSFRVTEAFF. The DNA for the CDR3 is TGTGCCAGCAGCTTCCGGGTGACTGAAGCTTTCTTT.

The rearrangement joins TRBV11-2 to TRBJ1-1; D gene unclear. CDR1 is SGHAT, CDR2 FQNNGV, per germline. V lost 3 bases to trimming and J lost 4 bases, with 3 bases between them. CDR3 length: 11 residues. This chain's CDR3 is CASSFSTEAFF. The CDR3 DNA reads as TGTGCCAGCAGCTTCAGCACTGAAGCTTTCTTT.

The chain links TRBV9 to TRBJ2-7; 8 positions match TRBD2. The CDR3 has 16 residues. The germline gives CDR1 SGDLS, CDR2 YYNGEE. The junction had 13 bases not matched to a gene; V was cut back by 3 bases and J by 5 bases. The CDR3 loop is CASSDAPQRGYHEQYF. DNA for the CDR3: TGTGCCAGCAGCGACGCCCCCCAGCGGGGGTACCACGAGCAGTACTTC.

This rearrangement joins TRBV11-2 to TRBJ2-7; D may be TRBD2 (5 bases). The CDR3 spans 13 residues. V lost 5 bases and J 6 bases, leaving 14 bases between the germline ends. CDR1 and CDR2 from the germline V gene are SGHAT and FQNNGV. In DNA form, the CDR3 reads TGTGCCAGCAGCCCACAACGAGGGCTCGAGCAGTACTTC. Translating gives CASSPQRGLEQYF.

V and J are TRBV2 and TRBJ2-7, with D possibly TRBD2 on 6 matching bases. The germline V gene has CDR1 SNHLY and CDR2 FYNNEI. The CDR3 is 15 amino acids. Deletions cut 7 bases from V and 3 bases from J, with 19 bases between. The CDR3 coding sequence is TGTGCCAGCACTTTGCCGGGAGTAGCCAACTACGAGCAGTACTTC. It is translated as CASTLPGVANYEQYF.

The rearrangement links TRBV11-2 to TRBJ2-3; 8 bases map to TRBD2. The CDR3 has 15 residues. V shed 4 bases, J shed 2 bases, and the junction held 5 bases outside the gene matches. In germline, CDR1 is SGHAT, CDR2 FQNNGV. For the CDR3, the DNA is TGTGCCAGCAGCTCTAGCGGGTATCCCACAGATACGCAGTATTTT. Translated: CASSSSGYPTDTQYF.

CDR3 DNA: TGCAGCGTTGCTGGGGGCGGCGATGAAAAACTGTTTTTT. Translation gives CSVAGGGDEKLFF. The V call is TRBV29-1, the J call TRBJ1-4; weak D call: TRBD1 (6 bases). The germline V gene has CDR1 SQVTM and CDR2 ANQGSEA. V shed 4 bases and J shed 6 bases, with 12 bases lying between them. The CDR3 runs 13 residues.

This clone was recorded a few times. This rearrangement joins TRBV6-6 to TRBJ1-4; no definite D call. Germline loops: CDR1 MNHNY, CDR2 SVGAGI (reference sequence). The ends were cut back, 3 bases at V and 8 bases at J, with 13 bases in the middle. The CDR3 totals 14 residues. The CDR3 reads CASSYDSLGEKLFF. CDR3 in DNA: TGTGCCAGCAGTTATGATAGCTTGGGGGAAAAACTGTTTTTT.

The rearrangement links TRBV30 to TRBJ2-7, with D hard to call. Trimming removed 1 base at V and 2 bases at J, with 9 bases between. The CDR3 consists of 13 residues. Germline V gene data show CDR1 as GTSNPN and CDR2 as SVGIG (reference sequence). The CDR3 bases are TGTGCCTGGAGTGAATCTGGTCCCTACGAGCAGTACTTC. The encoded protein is CAWSESGPYEQYF. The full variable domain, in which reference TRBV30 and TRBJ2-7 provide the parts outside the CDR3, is SQTIHQWPATLVQPVGSPLSLECTVEGTSNPNLYWYRQAAGRGLQLLFYSVGIGQISSEVPQNLSASRPQDRQFILSSKKLLLSDSGFYLCAWSESGPYEQYFGPGTRLTVT.

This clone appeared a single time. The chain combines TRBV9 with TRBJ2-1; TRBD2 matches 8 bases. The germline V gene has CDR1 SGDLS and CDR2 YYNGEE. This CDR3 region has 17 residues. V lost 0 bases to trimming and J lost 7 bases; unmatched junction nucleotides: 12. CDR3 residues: CASSVAAAGGRGNEQFF. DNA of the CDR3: TGTGCCAGCAGCGTAGCGGCGGCGGGAGGCCGGGGGAATGAGCAGTTCTTC.

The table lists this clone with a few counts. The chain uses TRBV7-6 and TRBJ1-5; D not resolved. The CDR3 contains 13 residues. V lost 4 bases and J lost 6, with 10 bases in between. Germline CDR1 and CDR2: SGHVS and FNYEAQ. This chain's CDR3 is CASSSQAGQPQHF. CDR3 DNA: TGTGCCAGCAGCTCCCAGGCGGGTCAGCCCCAGCATTTT.

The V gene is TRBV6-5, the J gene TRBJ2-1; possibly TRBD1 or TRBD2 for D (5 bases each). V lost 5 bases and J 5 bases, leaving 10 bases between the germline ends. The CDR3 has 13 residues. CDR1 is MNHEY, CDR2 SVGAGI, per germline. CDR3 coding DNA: TGTGCCAGCAGTCCCGGGACCCACAATGAGCAGTTCTTC. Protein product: CASSPGTHNEQFF.

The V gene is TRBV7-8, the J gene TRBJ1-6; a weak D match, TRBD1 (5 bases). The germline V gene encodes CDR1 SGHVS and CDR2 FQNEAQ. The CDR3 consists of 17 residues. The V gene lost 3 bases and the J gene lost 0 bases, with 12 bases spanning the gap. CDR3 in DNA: TGTGCCAGCAGCTTGAGTTCAGGGAGCTCCTATAATTCACCCCTCCACTTT. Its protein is CASSLSSGSSYNSPLHF.

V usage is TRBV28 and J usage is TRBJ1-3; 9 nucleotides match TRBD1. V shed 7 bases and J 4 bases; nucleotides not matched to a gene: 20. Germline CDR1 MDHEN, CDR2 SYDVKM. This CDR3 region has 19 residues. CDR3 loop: CASKTVQGARRFAGNTIYF. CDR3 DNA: TGTGCCAGCAAAACGGTACAGGGGGCGAGGCGGTTCGCCGGAAACACCATATATTTT.

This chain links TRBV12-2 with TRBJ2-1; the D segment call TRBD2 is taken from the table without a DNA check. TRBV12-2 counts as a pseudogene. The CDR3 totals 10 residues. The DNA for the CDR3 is TGTGCCCTAACCACGAGGGCCGAGTTCTTC. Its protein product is CALTTRAEFF.

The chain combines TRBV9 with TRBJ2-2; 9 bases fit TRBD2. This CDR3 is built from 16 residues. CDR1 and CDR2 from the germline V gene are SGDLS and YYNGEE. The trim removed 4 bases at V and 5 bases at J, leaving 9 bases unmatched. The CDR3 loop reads CASSPLAGVGTGELFF. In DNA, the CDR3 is TGTGCCAGCAGCCCATTAGCGGGAGTGGGGACCGGGGAGCTGTTTTTT.